Listed below are T cell receptor beta chains from one sample, sequenced in a study of CD8 T cells in ankylosing spondylitis. TCRdb re-called the 5' RACE reads through MiXCR, storing one row per CDR3 protein. The data contain 250,000 or so distinct CDR3 sequences, more than 9% of them singletons. Material: blood, either unsorted or a sorted T cell fraction (not recorded which). The receptors shown here come from a male donor with ankylosing spondylitis or in good health (not recorded which). Each CDR3 is given with its conserved first and last residue. D genes are given only for firm matches. A clone size is listed for some rows: how often the clone was seen (once, few, many), or a class if it is expanded.

j_call v_call clone_size d_call cdr3_nt cdr3_aa
TRBJ1-1 TRBV20-1 many - TGCAGTGCTAGACCCCGCAAGAACACTGAAGCTTTCTTT CSARPRKNTEAFF
TRBJ1-2 TRBV12-3/TRBV12-4 few - TGTGCCAGCAGTTTTACTCCCCGGTATGGCTACACCTTC CASSFTPRYGYTF
TRBJ1-2 TRBV20-1 many - TGCAGTGCTAGAGATGGAGGGGATGGCTACACCTTC CSARDGGDGYTF
TRBJ1-5 TRBV7-8 many - TGCGCCAGCAGCTTGAGGGCAGGGATTCAGCCCCAGCATTTT CASSLRAGIQPQHF
TRBJ2-7 TRBV7-2 - TRBD2 TGTGCCAGCAGCCACCGCCTCCTACTAGCGGGGGGGGAAGAGCAGTACTTC CASSHRLLLAGGEEQYF
TRBJ1-4 TRBV5-1 many TRBD1 TGCGCCAGCAGCTTTGGGACAGGGGCTGGTGAAAAACTGTTTTTT CASSFGTGAGEKLFF
TRBJ1-1 TRBV5-1 many - TGCGCCAGCGGGGGGATGAACACTGAAGCTTTCTTT CASGGMNTEAFF
TRBJ2-1 TRBV7-2 - TRBD2 TGTGCCAGCAACTCTAGCGGGAGTCGGGTCGATGAGCAGTTCTTC CASNSSGSRVDEQFF
TRBJ2-1 TRBV20-1 many - TGCAGTGCCCCCTTAGACCGGCAGCAGTTCTTC CSAPLDRQQFF
TRBJ2-5 TRBV3-1 few TRBD2 TGTGCCACCACCCAAGATCGCGGGACTAGCGGGAGCGGCGAGACCCAGTACTTC CATTQDRGTSGSGETQYF
TRBJ2-1 TRBV5-1 many TRBD2 TGCGCCAGCAGCCCGGCGCCTAGCGGGGGGAACAATGAGCAGTTCTTC CASSPAPSGGNNEQFF
TRBJ2-3 TRBV12-3/TRBV12-4 many - TGTGCCAGCAGTTCCCCGTGGGGCACAGATACGCAGTATTTT CASSSPWGTDTQYF
TRBJ2-7 TRBV20-1 - - TGCAGCACTTCTATGGGACGAGACTACGAGCAGTACTTC CSTSMGRDYEQYF
TRBJ1-6 TRBV5-1 many TRBD1 TGCGCCAGCAGCTTGGCCACAGGGGGTATCGGTTCACCCCTCCACTTT CASSLATGGIGSPLHF
TRBJ2-1 TRBV29-1 many - TGCAGCGTCGACAGGCCCCCAGGTTGGGGTAGCTCCTACAATGAGCAGTTCTTC CSVDRPPGWGSSYNEQFF
TRBJ2-1 TRBV5-1 - TRBD1 TGCGCCAGCACCAACCCGGGACAGGTTAATGAGCAGTTCTTC CASTNPGQVNEQFF
TRBJ2-1 TRBV11-1 many TRBD1 TGTGCCAGCAGCCCTTTTGACAGGGGATTTTTCTACAATGAGCAGTTCTTC CASSPFDRGFFYNEQFF
TRBJ2-7 TRBV10-3 many - TGTGCCATCAGTGAGGGGGACGGGTACTCCTACGAGCAGTACTTC CAISEGDGYSYEQYF
TRBJ1-1 TRBV20-1 many TRBD1 TGCAGTGCTAGAGGGGACAGGGAGGAGAACACTGAAGCTTTCTTT CSARGDREENTEAFF
TRBJ2-1 TRBV11-3 few TRBD2 TGTGCCAGCAGCTTAACCGGACTAGCGGATTACAATGAGCAGTTCTTC CASSLTGLADYNEQFF
TRBJ2-2 TRBV24-1 many TRBD1 TGTGCCACCAGTGACCCCCCGGGACAGGGTGCGAACACCGGGGAGCTGTTTTTT CATSDPPGQGANTGELFF
TRBJ2-2 TRBV10-1 - TRBD2 TGCGCCAGCAGAGGACTAGCTAACACCGGGGAGCGGTTTTTT CASRGLANTGERFF
TRBJ2-7 TRBV20-1 many - TGCAGTGCTGCTAGATCCTCCTACGAGCAGTACTTC CSAARSSYEQYF